These 5 T cell receptor beta chains were sequenced from one sample in a study of T cell responses to AZD1222 COVID-19 vaccine. Libraries were prepared by immunoSEQ multiplex PCR; TCRdb keeps only in-frame clonotypes and omits some of them. Found here are about 150,000 clones, about 90% of them singletons; the top ten hold 1.9%. This sample comprised peripheral blood, obtained on day 0 of AZD1222 vaccination. Receptors were obtained from an adult in good health.

This chain links TRBV7-2 with TRBJ2-7; D is uncertain. The germline CDR1 and CDR2 sequences are SGHTA and FQGNSA. The CDR3 covers 14 residues. V shed 1 base and J shed 3 bases, with 10 bases lying between them. CDR3 in DNA: TGTGCCAGCAGCTTAGTGGTAAACAGCTACGAGCAGTACTTC. Translation: CASSLVVNSYEQYF.

The gene calls are TRBV9 and TRBJ1-1, with TRBD1 as a possible D gene (6 bases). CDR1 SGDLS and CDR2 YYNGEE come from the germline V gene. The CDR3 extends over 15 amino acids. Trimming took 3 bases from V and 2 from J, leaving 14 bases between them. The CDR3 is CASSGKQGLNTEAFF. CDR3 DNA sequence: TGTGCCAGCAGCGGAAAACAGGGACTAAACACTGAAGCTTTCTTT.

The chain has TRBV24-1 and TRBJ2-5, with 10 bases lining up with TRBD1. The CDR3 is 16 residues long. V gave up 5 bases and J gave up 4 bases; unmatched junction bases: 9. CDR1 is KGHDR, CDR2 SFDVKD, per germline. The CDR3 DNA follows: TGTGCCACCAGTGGTTCCGGGACAGGGGACTTAGAGACCCAGTACTTC. It yields the protein CATSGSGTGDLETQYF.

The chain couples TRBV5-1 to TRBJ1-2; TRBD1 aligns across 10 bases. Germline-derived CDR1 and CDR2 are SGHRS and YFSETQ. V shed 5 bases, J shed 5 bases, and the junction held 6 bases outside the gene matches. This CDR3 is built from 14 residues. CDR3 region: CASRPSGQGYGYTF. The CDR3 DNA is TGCGCCAGCAGACCCTCGGGACAGGGGTATGGCTACACCTTC.

The V and J genes are TRBV11-2 and TRBJ2-1, with 8 bases aligning to TRBD2. Germline V CDR1 and CDR2: SGHAT, FQNNGV. With 5 bases clipped from V and 6 bases from J, the junction kept 9 bases outside the gene matches. CDR3 size: 15 residues. Written as DNA, the CDR3 is TGTGCCAGCAGCGCCCGCGGGGGGCCGACCAATGAGCAGTTCTTC. The encoded protein is CASSARGGPTNEQFF.